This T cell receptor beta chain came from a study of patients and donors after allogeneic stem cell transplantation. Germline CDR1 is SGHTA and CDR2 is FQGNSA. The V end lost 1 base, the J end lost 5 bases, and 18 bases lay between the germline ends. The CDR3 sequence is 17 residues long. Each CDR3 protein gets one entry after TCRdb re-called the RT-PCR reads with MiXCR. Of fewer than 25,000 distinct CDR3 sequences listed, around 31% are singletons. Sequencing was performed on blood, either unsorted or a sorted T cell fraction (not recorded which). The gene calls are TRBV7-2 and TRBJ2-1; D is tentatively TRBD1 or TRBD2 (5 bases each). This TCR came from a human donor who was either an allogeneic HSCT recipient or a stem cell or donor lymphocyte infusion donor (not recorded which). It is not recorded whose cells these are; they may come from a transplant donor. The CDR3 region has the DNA TGTGCCAGCAGCTTAGGGCTTTGGGGACGAGGCAACAATGAGCAGTTCTTC. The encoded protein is CASSLGLWGRGNNEQFF.